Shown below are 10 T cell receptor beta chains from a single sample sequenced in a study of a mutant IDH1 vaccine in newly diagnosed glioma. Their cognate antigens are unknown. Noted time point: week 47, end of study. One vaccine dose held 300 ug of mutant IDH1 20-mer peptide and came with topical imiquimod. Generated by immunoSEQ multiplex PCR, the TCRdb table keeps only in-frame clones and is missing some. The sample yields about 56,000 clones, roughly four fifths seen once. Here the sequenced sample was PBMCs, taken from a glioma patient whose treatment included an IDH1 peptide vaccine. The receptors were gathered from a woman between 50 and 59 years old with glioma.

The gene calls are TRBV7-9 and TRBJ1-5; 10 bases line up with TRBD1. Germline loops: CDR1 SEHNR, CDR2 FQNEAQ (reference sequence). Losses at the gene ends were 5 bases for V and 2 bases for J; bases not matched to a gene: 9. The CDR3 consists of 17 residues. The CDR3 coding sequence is TGTGCCAGCAGCCAGATGACAGGGGGCGCGGGCAATCAGCCCCAGCATTTT. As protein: CASSQMTGGAGNQPQHF.

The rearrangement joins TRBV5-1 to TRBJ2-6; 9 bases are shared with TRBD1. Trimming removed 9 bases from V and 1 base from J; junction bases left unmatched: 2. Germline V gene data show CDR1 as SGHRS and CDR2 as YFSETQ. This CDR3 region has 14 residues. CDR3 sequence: CATGTGSGANVLTF. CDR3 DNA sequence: TGCGCCACGGGGACAGGGTCTGGGGCCAACGTCCTGACTTTC. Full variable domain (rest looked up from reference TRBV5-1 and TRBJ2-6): KAGVTQTPRYLIKTRGQQVTLSCSPISGHRSVSWYQQTPGQGLQFLFEYFSETQRNKGNFPGRFSGRQFSNSRSEMNVSTLELGDSALYLCATGTGSGANVLTFGAGSRLTVL.

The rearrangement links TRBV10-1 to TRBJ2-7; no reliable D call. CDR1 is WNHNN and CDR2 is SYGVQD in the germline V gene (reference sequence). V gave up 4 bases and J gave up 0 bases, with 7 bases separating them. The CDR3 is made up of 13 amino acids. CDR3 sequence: CASSADISYEQYF. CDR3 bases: TGCGCCAGCAGTGCCGACATCTCCTACGAGCAGTACTTC.

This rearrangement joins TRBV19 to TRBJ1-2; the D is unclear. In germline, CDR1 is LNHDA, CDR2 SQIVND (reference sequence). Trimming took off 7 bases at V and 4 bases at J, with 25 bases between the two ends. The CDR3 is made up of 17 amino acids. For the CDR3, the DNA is TGTGCCAGTACCATCAATACACCAGAGGTAGAAGGCTATGGCTACACCTTC. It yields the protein CASTINTPEVEGYGYTF.

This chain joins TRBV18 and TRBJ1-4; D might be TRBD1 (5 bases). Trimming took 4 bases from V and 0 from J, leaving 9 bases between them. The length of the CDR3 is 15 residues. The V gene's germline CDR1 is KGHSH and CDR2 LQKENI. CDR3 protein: CASSRGTATNEKLFF. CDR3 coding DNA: TGTGCCAGCTCACGAGGGACGGCAACTAATGAAAAACTGTTTTTT.

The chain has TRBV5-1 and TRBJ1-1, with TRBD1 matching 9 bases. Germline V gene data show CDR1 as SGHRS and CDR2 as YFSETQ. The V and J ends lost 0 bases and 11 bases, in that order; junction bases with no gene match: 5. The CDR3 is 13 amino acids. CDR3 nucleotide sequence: TGCGCCAGCAGCTTGGCACAGGGGGCGTCGGCTTTCTTT. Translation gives CASSLAQGASAFF.

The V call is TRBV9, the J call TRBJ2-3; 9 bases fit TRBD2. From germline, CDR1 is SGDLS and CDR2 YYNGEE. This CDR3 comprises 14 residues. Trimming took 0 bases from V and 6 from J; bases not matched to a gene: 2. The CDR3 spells CASSVVGLADTQYF. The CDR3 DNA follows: TGTGCCAGCAGCGTAGTGGGACTAGCTGATACGCAGTATTTT.

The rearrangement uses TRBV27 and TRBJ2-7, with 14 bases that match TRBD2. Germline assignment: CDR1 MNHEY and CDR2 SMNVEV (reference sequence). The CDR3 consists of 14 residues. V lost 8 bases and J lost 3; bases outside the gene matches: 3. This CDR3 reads CASRTSGGIYEQYF. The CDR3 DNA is TGTGCCAGCCGGACTAGCGGGGGGATCTACGAGCAGTACTTC.

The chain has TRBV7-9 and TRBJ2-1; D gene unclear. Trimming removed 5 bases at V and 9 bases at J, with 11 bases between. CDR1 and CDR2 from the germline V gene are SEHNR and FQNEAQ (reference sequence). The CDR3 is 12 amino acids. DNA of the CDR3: TGTGCCAGCAGCCTTAAGGCAGGTGAGCAGTTCTTC. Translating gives CASSLKAGEQFF. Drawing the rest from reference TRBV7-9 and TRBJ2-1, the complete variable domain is DTGVSQNPRHKITKRGQNVTFRCDPISEHNRLYWYRQTLGQGPEFLTYFQNEAQLEKSRLLSDRFSAERPKGSFSTLEIQRTEQGDSAMYLCASSLKAGEQFFGPGTRLTVL.

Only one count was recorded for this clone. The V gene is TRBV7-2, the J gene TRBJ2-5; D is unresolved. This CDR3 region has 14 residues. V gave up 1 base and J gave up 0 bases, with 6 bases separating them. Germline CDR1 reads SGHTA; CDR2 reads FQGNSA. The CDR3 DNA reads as TGTGCCAGCAGCTTAGTAGGCAACCAAGAGACCCAGTACTTC. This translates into CASSLVGNQETQYF.